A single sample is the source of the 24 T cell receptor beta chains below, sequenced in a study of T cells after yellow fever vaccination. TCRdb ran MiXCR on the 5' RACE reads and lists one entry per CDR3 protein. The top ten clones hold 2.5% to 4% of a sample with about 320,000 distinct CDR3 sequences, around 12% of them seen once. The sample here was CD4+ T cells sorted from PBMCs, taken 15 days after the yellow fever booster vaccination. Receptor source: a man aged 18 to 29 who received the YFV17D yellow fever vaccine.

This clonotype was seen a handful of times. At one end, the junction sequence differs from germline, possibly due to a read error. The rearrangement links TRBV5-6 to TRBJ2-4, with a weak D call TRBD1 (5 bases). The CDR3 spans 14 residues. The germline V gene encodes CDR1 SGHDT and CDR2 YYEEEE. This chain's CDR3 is CASSLDTALNIQYF. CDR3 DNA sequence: TGTGCCAGCAGTTTGGACACAGCCTTAAACATTCAGTACTTC.

The DNA for the CDR3 is TGTGCCAGCGGGGACAGGACAACCCTCCACTTT. It yields the protein CASGDRTTLHF. V and J are TRBV6-5 and TRBJ1-6, with TRBD1 matching 8 bases. The trim removed 8 bases at V and 14 bases at J, leaving 5 bases unmatched. CDR3 length equals 11 residues. CDR1 and CDR2 (germline): MNHEY, SVGAGI.

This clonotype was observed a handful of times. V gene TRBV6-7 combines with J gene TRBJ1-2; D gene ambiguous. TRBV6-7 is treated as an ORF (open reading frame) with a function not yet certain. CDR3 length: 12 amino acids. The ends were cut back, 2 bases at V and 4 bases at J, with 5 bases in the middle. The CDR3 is CASSYDFYGYTF. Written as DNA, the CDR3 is TGTGCCAGCAGTTACGACTTCTATGGCTACACCTTC.

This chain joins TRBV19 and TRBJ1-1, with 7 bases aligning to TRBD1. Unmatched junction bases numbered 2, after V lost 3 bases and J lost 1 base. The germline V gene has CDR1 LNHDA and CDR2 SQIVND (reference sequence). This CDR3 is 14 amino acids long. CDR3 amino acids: CASSIGTANTEAFF. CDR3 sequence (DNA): TGTGCCAGTAGTATTGGGACAGCGAACACTGAAGCTTTCTTT.

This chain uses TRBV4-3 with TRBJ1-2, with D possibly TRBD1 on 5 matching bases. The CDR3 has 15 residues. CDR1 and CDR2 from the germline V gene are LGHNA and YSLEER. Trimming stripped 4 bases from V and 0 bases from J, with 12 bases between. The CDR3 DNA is TGCGCCAGCAGCCTCGGGGCAGAGACTAACTATGGCTACACCTTC. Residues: CASSLGAETNYGYTF.

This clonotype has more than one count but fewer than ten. The CDR3 is CASSPSGTENIQYF. As DNA, the CDR3 is TGTGCCAGCAGCCCCTCCGGGACAGAAAACATTCAGTACTTC. This chain uses TRBV12-3 or TRBV12-4 with TRBJ2-4, with TRBD1 matching over 7 bases. After removal of 6 bases from V and 5 bases from J, the junction contained 7 bases not matched to a gene. The CDR3 contains 14 residues.

CDR3 sequence: CASSQDLGSRPDQFF. CDR3 DNA: TGTGCCAGCAGCCAAGATCTGGGAAGCCGGCCGGATCAGTTCTTC. V gene TRBV3-1 combines with J gene TRBJ2-1, with D uncertain. There are 15 residues in the CDR3. Trimming took 0 bases from V and 13 from J, leaving 19 bases between them. Germline loops: CDR1 LGHDT, CDR2 YNNKEL (reference sequence).

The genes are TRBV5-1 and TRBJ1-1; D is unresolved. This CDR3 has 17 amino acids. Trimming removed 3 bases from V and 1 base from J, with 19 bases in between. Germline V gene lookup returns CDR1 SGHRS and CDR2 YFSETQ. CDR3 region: CASSSGGAAVSNTEAFF. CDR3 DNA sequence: TGCGCCAGCAGCTCAGGAGGAGCCGCCGTCTCGAACACTGAAGCTTTCTTT. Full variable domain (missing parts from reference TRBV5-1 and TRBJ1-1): KAGVTQTPRYLIKTRGQQVTLSCSPISGHRSVSWYQQTPGQGLQFLFEYFSETQRNKGNFPGRFSGRQFSNSRSEMNVSTLELGDSALYLCASSSGGAAVSNTEAFFGQGTRLTVV.

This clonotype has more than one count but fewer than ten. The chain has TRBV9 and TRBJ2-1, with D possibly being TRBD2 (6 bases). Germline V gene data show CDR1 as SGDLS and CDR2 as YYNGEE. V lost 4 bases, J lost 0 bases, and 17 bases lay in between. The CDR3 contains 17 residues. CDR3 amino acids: CASSPRGGPSSYNEQFF. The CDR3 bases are TGTGCCAGCAGCCCCCGGGGAGGCCCCAGCTCCTACAATGAGCAGTTCTTC.

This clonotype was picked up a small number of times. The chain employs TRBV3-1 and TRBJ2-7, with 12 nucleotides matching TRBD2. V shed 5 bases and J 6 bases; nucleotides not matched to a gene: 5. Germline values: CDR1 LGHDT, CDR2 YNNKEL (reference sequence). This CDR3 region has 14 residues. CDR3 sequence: CASSSTSGGREQYV. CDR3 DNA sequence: TGTGCCAGCAGCTCGACTAGCGGGGGTCGCGAGCAGTACGTC.

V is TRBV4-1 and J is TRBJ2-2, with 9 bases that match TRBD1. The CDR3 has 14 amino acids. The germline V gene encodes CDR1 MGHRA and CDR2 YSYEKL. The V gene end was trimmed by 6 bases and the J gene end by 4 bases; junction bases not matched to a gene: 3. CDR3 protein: CASRRQGGTGELFF. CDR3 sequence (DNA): TGCGCCAGCAGAAGACAGGGGGGCACCGGGGAGCTGTTTTTT.

The CDR3 nucleotides are TGTGCCAGCTCGCCAGCCCAGGGATACACTGAAGCTTTCTTT. It codes for CASSPAQGYTEAFF. This rearrangement joins TRBV18 to TRBJ1-1, with a possible D match to TRBD1 (5 bases). The CDR3 covers 14 residues. CDR1 is KGHSH and CDR2 is LQKENI in the germline V gene. The ends were cut back, 6 bases at V and 3 bases at J, with 14 bases in the middle.

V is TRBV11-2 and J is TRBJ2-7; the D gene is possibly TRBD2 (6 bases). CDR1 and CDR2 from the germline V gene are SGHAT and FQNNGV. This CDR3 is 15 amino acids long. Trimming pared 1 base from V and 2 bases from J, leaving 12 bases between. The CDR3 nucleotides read TGTGCCAGCAGCTTAGTCACCGGGGGAACCTACGAGCAGTACTTC. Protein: CASSLVTGGTYEQYF.

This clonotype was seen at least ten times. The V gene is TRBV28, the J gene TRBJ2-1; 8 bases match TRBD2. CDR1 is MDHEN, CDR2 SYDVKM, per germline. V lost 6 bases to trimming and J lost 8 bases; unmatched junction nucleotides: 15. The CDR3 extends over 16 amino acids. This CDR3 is CASRRPGGFLVDEQFF. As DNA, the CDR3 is TGTGCCAGCAGACGACCGGGGGGGTTTTTGGTCGATGAGCAGTTCTTC.

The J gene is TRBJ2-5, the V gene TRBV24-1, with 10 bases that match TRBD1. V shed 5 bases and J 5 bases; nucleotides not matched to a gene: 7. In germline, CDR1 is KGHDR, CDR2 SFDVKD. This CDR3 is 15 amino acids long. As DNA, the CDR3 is TGTGCCACCAGTGGCTCGGGACAGGGGAGCGAGACCCAGTACTTC. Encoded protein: CATSGSGQGSETQYF.

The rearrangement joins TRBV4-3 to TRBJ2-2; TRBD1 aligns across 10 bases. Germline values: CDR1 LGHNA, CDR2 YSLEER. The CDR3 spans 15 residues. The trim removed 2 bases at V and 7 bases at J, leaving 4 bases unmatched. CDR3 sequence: CASSQRQGASGELFF. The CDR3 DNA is TGCGCCAGCAGCCAAAGACAGGGGGCGAGCGGGGAGCTGTTTTTT.

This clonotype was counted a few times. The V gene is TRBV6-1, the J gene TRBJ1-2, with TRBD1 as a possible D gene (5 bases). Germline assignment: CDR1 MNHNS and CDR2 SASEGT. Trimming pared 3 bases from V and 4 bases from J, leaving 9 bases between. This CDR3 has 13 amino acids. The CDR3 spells CASSDRVTYGYTF. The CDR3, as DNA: TGTGCCAGCAGTGACAGGGTGACCTATGGCTACACCTTC.

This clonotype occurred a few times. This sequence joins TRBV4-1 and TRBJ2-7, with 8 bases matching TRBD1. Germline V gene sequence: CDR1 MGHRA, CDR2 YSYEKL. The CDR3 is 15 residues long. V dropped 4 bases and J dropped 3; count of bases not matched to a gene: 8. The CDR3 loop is CASSLSLTGDYEQYF. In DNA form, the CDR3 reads TGCGCCAGCAGCCTCTCGCTGACAGGGGACTACGAGCAGTACTTC.

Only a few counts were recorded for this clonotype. The CDR3 DNA reads TGTGCCAGCAGCTTCTCAGCCTACGAGCAGTACTTC. The encoded protein is CASSFSAYEQYF. This chain connects TRBV7-9 to TRBJ2-7; no reliable D call. Trimming took off 3 bases at V and 2 bases at J, with 5 bases between the two ends. The V gene's germline CDR1 is SEHNR and CDR2 FQNEAQ (reference sequence). The CDR3 is 12 amino acids.

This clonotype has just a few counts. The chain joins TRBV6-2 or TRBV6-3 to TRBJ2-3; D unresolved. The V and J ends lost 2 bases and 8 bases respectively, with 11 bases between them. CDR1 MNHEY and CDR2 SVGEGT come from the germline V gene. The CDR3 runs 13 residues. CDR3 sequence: CASSYGQSGTQYF. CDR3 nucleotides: TGTGCCAGCAGTTACGGGCAATCGGGTACGCAGTATTTT.

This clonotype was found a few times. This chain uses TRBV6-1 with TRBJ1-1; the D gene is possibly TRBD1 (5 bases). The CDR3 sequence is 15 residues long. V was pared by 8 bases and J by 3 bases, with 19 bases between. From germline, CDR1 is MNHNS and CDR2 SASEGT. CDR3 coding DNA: TGTGCCAGCCCTCCTCCGGGACGAGGGGACACTGAAGCTTTCTTT. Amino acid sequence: CASPPPGRGDTEAFF.

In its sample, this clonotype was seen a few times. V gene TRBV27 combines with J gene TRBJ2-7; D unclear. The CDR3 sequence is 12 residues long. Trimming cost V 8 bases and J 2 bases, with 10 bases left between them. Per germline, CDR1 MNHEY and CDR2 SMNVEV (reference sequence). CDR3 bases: TGTGCCAGCTGGATTCGACCCTACGAGCAGTACGTC. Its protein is CASWIRPYEQYV.

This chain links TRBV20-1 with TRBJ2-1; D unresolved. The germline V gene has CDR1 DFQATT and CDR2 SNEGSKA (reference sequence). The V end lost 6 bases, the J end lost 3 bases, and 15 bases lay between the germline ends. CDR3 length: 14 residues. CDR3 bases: TGCAGTGCCACTATAGGAATCCTCTACAATGAGCAGTTCTTC. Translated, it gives CSATIGILYNEQFF.

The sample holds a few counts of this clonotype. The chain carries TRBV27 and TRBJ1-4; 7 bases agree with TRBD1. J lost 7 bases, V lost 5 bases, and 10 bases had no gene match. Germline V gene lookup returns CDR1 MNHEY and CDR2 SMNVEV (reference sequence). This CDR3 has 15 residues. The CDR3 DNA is TGTGCCAGCAGTCGCCGGGACAGCCGGGGTGAAAAACTGTTTTTT. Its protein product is CASSRRDSRGEKLFF. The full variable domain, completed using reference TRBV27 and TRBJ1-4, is EAQVTQNPRYLITVTGKKLTVTCSQNMNHEYMSWYRQDPGLGLRQIYYSMNVEVTDKGDVPEGYKVSRKEKRNFPLILESPSPNQTSLYFCASSRRDSRGEKLFFGSGTQLSVL.